These 31 T cell receptor beta chains were sequenced from one sample in a study of CD8 T cells in ankylosing spondylitis. Which antigens these TCRs recognize remains unknown. Study-wide results and limits: Characteristic of ankylosing spondylitis blood, it appeared, was a TCR beta motif comprising several highly homologous variants.

Using its own MiXCR run on the 5' RACE reads, TCRdb lists one record per CDR3 protein. The profile shows 470,000 or so distinct CDR3 sequences, 20% to 30% of them singletons. Sequenced: blood, either unsorted or a sorted T cell fraction (not recorded which). The receptors stem from a male donor with ankylosing spondylitis.

V is TRBV20-1 and J is TRBJ1-4; the D gene is possibly TRBD1 (5 bases). Germline-derived CDR1 and CDR2 are DFQATT and SNEGSKA (reference sequence). V was clipped by 5 bases and J by 3 bases, with 10 bases between them. The CDR3 spans 13 residues. For the CDR3, the DNA is TGCAGTGCTGGGAGGGGACCTAATGAAAAACTGTTTTTT. Translated, it gives CSAGRGPNEKLFF.

The chain has TRBV6-2 or TRBV6-3 and TRBJ2-5, with D possibly being TRBD2 (6 bases). CDR3 length: 16 residues. V lost 4 bases to trimming and J lost 4 bases, with 19 bases between them. The V gene's germline CDR1 is MNHEY and CDR2 SVGEGT. As DNA, the CDR3 is TGTGCCAGCAGTTCCCTCAGGGAGGTGGCCCTAGAGACCCAGTACTTC. Translating gives CASSSLREVALETQYF.

Only a few counts were recorded for this clonotype. The chain is built from TRBV20-1 and TRBJ2-2; D remains ambiguous. The CDR3 extends over 13 amino acids. Germline V lookup: CDR1 DFQATT, CDR2 SNEGSKA (reference sequence). Trimming left V 3 bases short and J 8 bases short, with 13 bases between. CDR3 coding DNA: TGCAGTGCTAGTCATCTGGCCCAGGGGGAGCTGTTTTTT. It is translated as CSASHLAQGELFF.

The chain employs TRBV30 and TRBJ1-1; D remains ambiguous. V was pared by 4 bases and J by 1 base, with 10 bases between. The CDR3 spans 13 residues. CDR1 and CDR2 (germline): GTSNPN, SVGIG (reference sequence). This CDR3 reads CAWTRLTNTEAFF. The CDR3 bases are TGTGCCTGGACCAGGTTAACGAACACTGAAGCTTTCTTT.

The chain joins TRBV29-1 to TRBJ2-1; D is tentatively TRBD1 or TRBD2 (5 bases each). Looked up from germline, CDR1 is SQVTM and CDR2 is ANQGSEA. The CDR3 sequence is 15 residues long. V lost 7 bases and J 0 bases, leaving 16 bases between the germline ends. CDR3 sequence reads: CSARPGTFSYNEQFF. CDR3 sequence (DNA): TGCAGCGCAAGACCCGGGACCTTCTCCTACAATGAGCAGTTCTTC.

The chain carries TRBV5-1 and TRBJ2-3; D remains ambiguous. Germline loops: CDR1 SGHRS, CDR2 YFSETQ. The CDR3 is 14 amino acids. Trimming took off 4 bases at V and 4 bases at J, with 13 bases between the two ends. In nucleotides, the CDR3 is TGCGCCAGCAGCCTCAAGATAAGCCCAGATACGCAGTATTTT. This gives the protein CASSLKISPDTQYF. The full variable domain, in which reference TRBV5-1 and TRBJ2-3 provide the parts outside the CDR3, is KAGVTQTPRYLIKTRGQQVTLSCSPISGHRSVSWYQQTPGQGLQFLFEYFSETQRNKGNFPGRFSGRQFSNSRSEMNVSTLELGDSALYLCASSLKISPDTQYFGPGTRLTVL.

The J gene is TRBJ1-1, the V gene TRBV5-1, with TRBD1 matching 7 bases. This CDR3 comprises 14 residues. V shed 3 bases, J shed 0 bases, and the junction held 2 bases outside the gene matches. In germline, CDR1 is SGHRS, CDR2 YFSETQ. CDR3 protein: CASSSGQLNTEAFF. The CDR3 nucleotides are TGCGCCAGCAGCTCGGGACAGTTGAACACTGAAGCTTTCTTT. The complete variable domain, with remaining parts taken from reference TRBV5-1 and TRBJ1-1, reads KAGVTQTPRYLIKTRGQQVTLSCSPISGHRSVSWYQQTPGQGLQFLFEYFSETQRNKGNFPGRFSGRQFSNSRSEMNVSTLELGDSALYLCASSSGQLNTEAFFGQGTRLTVV.

This clonotype came up once. The chain employs TRBV3-1 and TRBJ2-3; TRBD2 matches at 10 bases. The germline V gene encodes CDR1 LGHDT and CDR2 YNNKEL (reference sequence). The CDR3 covers 15 residues. V was clipped by 4 bases and J by 7 bases; unmatched bases: 8. In DNA, the CDR3 is TGTGCCAGCAGCCGGCCGGCTAGCGGGAGACATACGCAGTATTTT. It translates to CASSRPASGRHTQYF.

The chain recombines TRBV4-1 with TRBJ1-5; 7 bases fit TRBD1. Per the germline V gene, CDR1 is MGHRA and CDR2 is YSYEKL. V gave up 6 bases and J gave up 4 bases; unmatched junction bases: 12. The CDR3 totals 16 residues. CDR3 loop: CASSQRYPGQNQPQHF. The CDR3 DNA reads as TGCGCCAGCAGTCAAAGATACCCGGGACAGAATCAGCCCCAGCATTTT.

The chain couples TRBV20-1 to TRBJ2-5; D is uncertain. Per the germline V gene, CDR1 is DFQATT and CDR2 is SNEGSKA (reference sequence). The length of the CDR3 is 13 residues. With 5 bases removed from V and 1 base from J, the gap between germline ends came to 11 bases. The CDR3 loop is CSAADGPQETQYF. As DNA, the CDR3 is TGCAGTGCTGCGGACGGACCCCAAGAGACCCAGTACTTC.

This clonotype was seen more than once but under ten times. V is TRBV20-1 and J is TRBJ2-1; 13 bases are a match to TRBD2. CDR3 length equals 14 residues. Trimming at V came to 3 bases and at J to 10 bases, leaving 6 bases not matched to a gene. Per the germline V gene, CDR1 is DFQATT and CDR2 is SNEGSKA (reference sequence). The CDR3 bases are TGCAGTGCTAGTCGACTAGCGGGAGGCTTAGAGCAGTTCTTC. Translated: CSASRLAGGLEQFF.

This clonotype was counted between two and nine times. The gene calls are TRBV6-5 and TRBJ2-7; 8 bases are shared with TRBD2. The CDR3 length is 15 residues. Trimming cost V 3 bases and J 3 bases; bases outside gene matches: 7. Germline CDR1 is MNHEY and CDR2 is SVGAGI. The CDR3 reads CASSYRREEGYEQYF. The CDR3, as DNA: TGTGCCAGCAGTTATCGGCGGGAGGAGGGCTACGAGCAGTACTTC.

V is TRBV3-1 and J is TRBJ1-6; no clear D gene. CDR3 length equals 13 residues. From germline, CDR1 is LGHDT and CDR2 YNNKEL (reference sequence). With 0 bases removed from V and 9 bases from J, the gap between germline ends came to 6 bases. As DNA, the CDR3 is TGTGCCAGCAGCCAAGAAGGGTCTTCACCCCTCCACTTT. As protein: CASSQEGSSPLHF.

Turning to this clonotype: The limits of the CDR3 on the DNA are not certain, so only TCRdb's listed CDR3 is given. J is TRBJ2-3 and V is TRBV28; the DNA was not compared with TRBD2, the D call given in the table. The V gene's germline CDR1 is MDHEN and CDR2 SYDVKM. The CDR3 sequence runs 14 residues, both termini included. The chain's CDR3 is CASSLGMGADTQYF.

The rearrangement links TRBV27 to TRBJ2-4, with 13 bases aligning to TRBD2. The CDR3 loop spans 14 amino acids. Trimming cost V 6 bases and J 5 bases; bases outside gene matches: 1. The germline V gene has CDR1 MNHEY and CDR2 SMNVEV (reference sequence). The CDR3 DNA follows: TGTGCCAGCAGACTAGCGGGAGGGCAAAACATTCAGTACTTC. It encodes CASRLAGGQNIQYF.

This clonotype appeared a few times. The rearrangement links TRBV19 to TRBJ1-5, with D possibly TRBD1 on 6 matching bases. Trimming left V 7 bases short and J 6 bases short, with 19 bases between. The germline V gene encodes CDR1 LNHDA and CDR2 SQIVND (reference sequence). The CDR3 totals 15 residues. CDR3 loop: CASTPEGGTRQPQHF. In DNA, the CDR3 is TGTGCCAGTACTCCAGAGGGGGGAACTCGTCAGCCCCAGCATTTT.

This chain links TRBV11-3 with TRBJ1-2, with 7 positions matching TRBD1. Per the germline V gene, CDR1 is SGHNT and CDR2 is YENEEA. This CDR3 has 14 residues. Trimming at V came to 0 bases and at J to 7 bases, leaving 5 bases not matched to a gene. CDR3 in DNA: TGTGCCAGCAGCTTAGAACGAGGGGGCGTTGGCTACACCTTC. Translated: CASSLERGGVGYTF.

This clonotype was counted a few times. CDR3 coding DNA: TGTGCCAGCAGCCCAACCGCGGGAGCCTTCTACGAGCAGTACTTC. Protein product: CASSPTAGAFYEQYF. The chain combines TRBV3-1 with TRBJ2-7; TRBD2 agrees at 7 bases. CDR1 is LGHDT, CDR2 YNNKEL, per germline (reference sequence). The CDR3 totals 15 residues. Trimming removed 4 bases from V and 3 bases from J; junction bases left unmatched: 9.

The chain combines TRBV24-1 with TRBJ2-5, with D perhaps being TRBD1 or TRBD2 (6 bases each). Germline V lookup: CDR1 KGHDR, CDR2 SFDVKD. CDR3 length: 17 residues. Trimming stripped 9 bases from V and 2 bases from J, with 24 bases between. CDR3 DNA: TGTGCCACCGCAGGTCGGACAGTGGGAGGCAAGCAAGAGACCCAGTACTTC. Its protein product is CATAGRTVGGKQETQYF.

V is TRBV5-1 and J is TRBJ1-1; a possible D gene is TRBD1 (6 bases). This CDR3 contains 13 residues. Trimming stripped 5 bases from V and 6 bases from J, with 14 bases between. Germline loops: CDR1 SGHRS, CDR2 YFSETQ. The CDR3 protein is CASRPGTQSEAFF. In DNA, the CDR3 is TGCGCCAGCAGGCCCGGGACACAGTCTGAAGCTTTCTTT.

This clonotype was seen a few times. V gene TRBV20-1 combines with J gene TRBJ2-7, with D possibly TRBD2 on 6 matching bases. The CDR3 consists of 13 residues. CDR1 DFQATT and CDR2 SNEGSKA come from the germline V gene (reference sequence). Trimming stripped 5 bases from V and 2 bases from J, with 13 bases between. CDR3 sequence: CSASGVVTYEQYF. DNA of the CDR3: TGCAGTGCTTCGGGAGTCGTAACCTACGAGCAGTACTTC.

The rearrangement joins TRBV11-2 to TRBJ2-1, with a possible D match to TRBD2 (6 bases). Germline V lookup: CDR1 SGHAT, CDR2 FQNNGV. The CDR3 consists of 14 residues. The ends were cut back, 0 bases at V and 4 bases at J, with 7 bases in the middle. CDR3: CASSLDLAYNEQFF. The CDR3 coding sequence is TGTGCCAGCAGCTTAGATCTAGCGTACAATGAGCAGTTCTTC.

This clonotype occurred many times. The chain couples TRBV6-1 to TRBJ2-7; 13 nucleotides line up with TRBD2. With V trimmed by 6 bases and J by 1 base, 3 bases remained unmatched. CDR1 is MNHNS, CDR2 SASEGT, per germline. The CDR3 spans 15 residues. CDR3 protein: CASSPGLAGSYEQYV. In DNA form, the CDR3 reads TGTGCCAGCAGCCCGGGACTAGCGGGATCCTACGAGCAGTACGTC.

This clonotype has a handful of counts. The rearrangement links TRBV24-1 to TRBJ2-5; D is perhaps TRBD1 (5 bases). V was pared by 2 bases and J by 7 bases, with 10 bases between. The CDR3 is 13 amino acids. Germline CDR1 is KGHDR and CDR2 is SFDVKD. CDR3 coding DNA: TGTGCCACCAGTGATTCAGGGTTGACGACCCAGTACTTC. As protein: CATSDSGLTTQYF.

This clonotype has only a few counts. The chain recombines TRBV3-1 with TRBJ2-6; D remains ambiguous. The CDR3 loop spans 20 amino acids. Looked up from germline, CDR1 is LGHDT and CDR2 is YNNKEL (reference sequence). Trimming removed 0 bases from V and 0 bases from J, with 18 bases in between. The DNA of the CDR3 is TGTGCCAGCAGCCAAGATAGAGTAGAACAGTTTTTCTCTGGGGCCAACGTCCTGACTTTC. Translating gives CASSQDRVEQFFSGANVLTF.

The chain recombines TRBV9 with TRBJ2-1; 10 nucleotides line up with TRBD2. CDR1 is SGDLS, CDR2 YYNGEE, per germline. The CDR3 is 17 amino acids. V lost 2 bases to trimming and J lost 9 bases; unmatched junction nucleotides: 14. CDR3 region: CASSVTIAGGPLGEQFF. The CDR3 coding sequence is TGTGCCAGCAGCGTTACTATAGCGGGAGGACCGTTAGGTGAGCAGTTCTTC.

This clonotype has a handful of counts. The rearrangement joins TRBV20-1 to TRBJ2-5; D is unclear. Germline CDR1 is DFQATT and CDR2 is SNEGSKA (reference sequence). CDR3 size: 12 residues. V lost 7 bases and J 5 bases, leaving 14 bases between the germline ends. CDR3 sequence: CSVPLLAETQYF. The CDR3 DNA reads TGCAGTGTCCCCCTGTTGGCGGAGACCCAGTACTTC.

This clonotype occurred a few times. The chain couples TRBV20-1 to TRBJ2-5; no clear D. Germline CDR1 is DFQATT and CDR2 is SNEGSKA (reference sequence). V was clipped by 3 bases and J by 2 bases, with 19 bases between them. There are 16 residues in the CDR3. The CDR3 DNA sequence: TGCAGTGCTAGTAACCCCCTCCTTACGGTGCAAGAGACCCAGTACTTC. Translated, it gives CSASNPLLTVQETQYF.

The chain couples TRBV7-2 to TRBJ2-5; unclear D gene. The CDR3 runs 13 residues. V was shortened by 5 bases and J by 1 base, with 8 bases between the two germline ends. Germline V lookup: CDR1 SGHTA, CDR2 FQGNSA. Here the CDR3 DNA reads TGTGCCAGCAGCCTCAAGACCCAAGAGACCCAGTACTTC. It encodes CASSLKTQETQYF.

The sample holds one count of this clonotype. The chain is built from TRBV5-6 and TRBJ2-3; D remains unclear. Germline assignment: CDR1 SGHDT and CDR2 YYEEEE. The CDR3 totals 15 residues. Deletions cut 0 bases from V and 1 base from J, with 9 bases between. The CDR3 region is CASSLGPTGTDTQYF. CDR3 sequence (DNA): TGTGCCAGCAGCTTGGGACCGACTGGCACAGATACGCAGTATTTT.

This clonotype appeared a few times. The genes are TRBV27 and TRBJ1-2, with D perhaps TRBD1 (5 bases). This CDR3 is built from 15 residues. CDR1 MNHEY and CDR2 SMNVEV come from the germline V gene (reference sequence). Trimming stripped 6 bases from V and 2 bases from J, with 16 bases between. The CDR3 sequence is CASSMNGHPNYGYTF. The CDR3 DNA reads TGTGCCAGCAGCATGAATGGACACCCCAACTATGGCTACACCTTC.